The 7 T cell receptor beta chains listed next were all sequenced from one sample in a study of OX40 agonist ivuxolimab in advanced cancers. Clones were sequenced by immunoSEQ multiplex PCR, and TCRdb holds only the in-frame ones, with some missing. The table shows some 76,000 clones, with 93% occurring only once. This material consisted of CD4+ or CD8+ T cells sorted from blood, taken in a trial of the OX40 agonist ivuxolimab. These receptors were taken from an adult with an advanced solid tumor such as melanoma, head and neck, liver or kidney cancer.

The chain employs TRBV5-5 and TRBJ1-2; the D is unclear. The V gene lost 4 bases and the J gene lost 5 bases, with 15 bases spanning the gap. The germline V gene has CDR1 SGHKS and CDR2 YYEKEE (reference sequence). This CDR3 is built from 14 residues. The CDR3 region is CASSLSREPYGYTF. CDR3 bases: TGTGCCAGCAGCCTCAGCCGGGAACCTTATGGCTACACCTTC. The variable domain in full, with the rest retrieved from reference TRBV5-5 and TRBJ1-2, is DAGVTQSPTHLIKTRGQQVTLRCSPISGHKSVSWYQQVLGQGPQFIFQYYEKEERGRGNFPDRFSARQFPNYSSELNVNALLLGDSALYLCASSLSREPYGYTFGSGTRLTVV.

The gene calls are TRBV19 and TRBJ1-1; weak D call: TRBD1 (5 bases). The CDR3 length is 16 residues. In germline, CDR1 is LNHDA, CDR2 SQIVND (reference sequence). Trimming pared 7 bases from V and 3 bases from J, leaving 21 bases between. In nucleotides, the CDR3 is TGTGCCAGTAAAGTGCGGGAGGGGATCGGGTACACTGAAGCTTTCTTT. This translates into CASKVREGIGYTEAFF.

The rearrangement uses TRBV14 and TRBJ1-2; D gene ambiguous. Trimming shortened V by 0 bases and J by 8 bases, and 16 bases separated the two germline ends. CDR3 length: 15 residues. CDR1 is SGHDN, CDR2 FVKESK, per germline. For the CDR3, the DNA is TGTGCCAGCAGCCAAGAGCCAGGAGGGAAACGGGGCTACACCTTC. This translates into CASSQEPGGKRGYTF.

This clone occurred once. The V call is TRBV11-2, the J call TRBJ2-2; unclear D gene. V shed 1 base and J shed 6 bases, with 6 bases lying between them. This CDR3 region has 13 residues. Germline CDR1 is SGHAT and CDR2 is FQNNGV. CDR3 DNA sequence: TGTGCCAGCAGCTTAGTGTTCCCCGGGGAGCTGTTTTTT. This gives the protein CASSLVFPGELFF.

J is TRBJ1-5 and V is TRBV13; no definite D call. The germline gives CDR1 PRHDT, CDR2 FYEKMQ (reference sequence). CDR3 size: 12 residues. V lost 5 bases, J lost 0 bases, and 2 bases lay in between. The CDR3 nucleotides read TGTGCCAGCAGCCTTAGCAATCAGCCCCAGCATTTT. It is translated as CASSLSNQPQHF.

The chain joins TRBV5-8 to TRBJ2-6; the match to TRBD1 covers 7 bases. Trimming removed 4 bases from V and 2 bases from J; junction bases left unmatched: 6. From germline, CDR1 is SGHTS and CDR2 YDEGEE. This CDR3 has 16 amino acids. CDR3: CASSPGTVTGANVLTF. The DNA of the CDR3 is TGTGCCAGCAGCCCCGGGACAGTAACTGGGGCCAACGTCCTGACTTTC.

The chain has TRBV9 and TRBJ2-5; TRBD2 is a possible D gene (6 bases). Trimming removed 0 bases at V and 13 bases at J, with 13 bases between. The CDR3 spans 12 residues. The germline gives CDR1 SGDLS, CDR2 YYNGEE. The CDR3: CASSVGDSLRYF. The CDR3 DNA reads as TGTGCCAGCAGCGTAGGGGACTCGCTTAGGTACTTC.